The rows below give T cell receptor beta chains drawn from one sample of a study of shared clonotypes between healthy human individuals. The method was immunoSEQ multiplex PCR; TCRdb's version includes in-frame clones alone and lacks a portion of them. The sample has roughly 2.1 million clones; roughly 91% are singletons. The sequenced material came from naive CD8+ T cells from PBMCs. Receptors were obtained from a man in his late teens or twenties in good health. Some clones in this sample may be carry-over from other donors' samples. Both conserved end residues are part of each CDR3. D genes are given only for firm matches. Some rows mark clone size as missing; the rest say once, few, many or name a class of expanded clone.

-	TRBJ1-1	TRBV6-5	once	TGTGCCAGCAGTTACTCAGGGGGAGGGACTGAAGCTTTCTTT	CASSYSGGGTEAFF
-	TRBJ1-3	TRBV6-5	once	TGTGCCAGCAGTCCCAGATTTGGAAACACCATATATTTT	CASSPRFGNTIYF
-	TRBJ1-4	TRBV19	-	TGTGCCAGTAGTAAATCGGAGAGTACATTCGAAAAACTGTTTTTT	CASSKSESTFEKLFF
TRBD2	TRBJ2-7	TRBV4-2	once	TGTGCCAGCAGCCACTGGGTGGGGACTAGCTTAATGGGCGAGCAGTACTTC	CASSHWVGTSLMGEQYF
-	TRBJ2-7	TRBV15	-	TGTGCCACCAGCAGAGGTAGGACAGTGGCCTACGAGCAGTACTTC	CATSRGRTVAYEQYF
-	TRBJ2-1	TRBV19	-	TGTGCCAGTAGTACTCTTGCGAGCTCCTACAATGAGCAGTTCTTC	CASSTLASSYNEQFF
-	TRBJ2-5	TRBV7-9	-	TGTGCCAGCAGCTTAGGCACGGGGGAGGTACAAGAGACCCAGTACTTC	CASSLGTGEVQETQYF
-	TRBJ2-3	TRBV19	-	TGTGCCAGTAGCCTCAGGGGAGATTTGGCCACAGATACGCAGTATTTT	CASSLRGDLATDTQYF
-	TRBJ2-1	TRBV25-1	-	TGTGCCAGCAGTGAATACTCTTTAAGGGGGGCTGGAAATGAGCAGTTCTTC	CASSEYSLRGAGNEQFF
-	TRBJ2-2	TRBV25-1	-	TGTGCCAGCAGTGATTCGTGGGGTAACACCGGGGAGCTGTTTTTT	CASSDSWGNTGELFF
TRBD2	TRBJ2-2	TRBV27	-	TGTGCCAGCAGCGGACTAGCGTACACCGGGGAGCTGTTTTTT	CASSGLAYTGELFF
TRBD1	TRBJ2-2	TRBV5-1	-	TGCGCCAGCAGACACCGGGACAGGGGGAATCGAGCGGGAGTCGAGGCATCTCCCGGGGAGCTGTTTTTT	CASRHRDRGNRAGVEASPGELFF
-	TRBJ1-1	TRBV7-9	-	TGTGCCAGCAGCACAGGGTCGCGTGAAGCTTTCTTT	CASSTGSREAFF
-	TRBJ1-1	TRBV7-9	-	TGTGCCAGCAGCTCCGGACTGCTCGAAGCTTTCTTT	CASSSGLLEAFF
TRBD2	TRBJ2-5	TRBV9	-	TGTGCCAGCAGCGGGGCGGGAGTTTTAGAGACCCAGTACTTC	CASSGAGVLETQYF
-	TRBJ1-5	TRBV2	few	TGTGCCAGCAGTGTGGAAGGTCAGCCCCAGCATTTT	CASSVEGQPQHF
-	TRBJ1-1	TRBV5-8	-	TGTGCCAGCGAAAGTCGGGACAAGACCGTTGAAGAAGCTTTCTTT	CASESRDKTVEEAFF
-	TRBJ1-2	TRBV2	-	TGTGCCAGCAGCGCCACCCAGACGAGTCCGGACTATGGCTACACCTTC	CASSATQTSPDYGYTF
-	TRBJ2-5	TRBV4-1	-	TGCGCCAGCAGCTTTCATGGGGAGGTAGCGACCCAGTACTTC	CASSFHGEVATQYF
-	TRBJ2-7	TRBV29-1	-	TGCAGCGTTCGGACGGGGAACGACTACGAGCAGTACTTC	CSVRTGNDYEQYF
-	TRBJ1-3	TRBV4-2	-	TGTGCCAGCAGAGACGGAAACACCATATATTTT	CASRDGNTIYF
-	TRBJ2-7	TRBV27	-	TGTGCCAGCAGTCCGTGGAAGACTGTTAGCTCCTACGAGCAGTACTTC	CASSPWKTVSSYEQYF
TRBD1	TRBJ2-7	TRBV2	-	TGTGCCAGCAGTGTCCGGGACAGGTTATACGAGCAGTACTTC	CASSVRDRLYEQYF
-	TRBJ2-5	TRBV21-1	-	TGTGCCAGCAGCAAAAAGGGCCTCGGTCAAGAGACCCAGTACTTC	CASSKKGLGQETQYF
-	TRBJ1-1	TRBV4-1	-	TGCGCCAGCAGCCAAGTATTTGGGCTTGACACTGAAGCTTTCTTT	CASSQVFGLDTEAFF
TRBD2	TRBJ2-7	TRBV16	-	TGTGCCAGCAGCCTAGGGGGAATCGGGCTAGCGGGCGAAAGCTCCTACGAGCAGTACTTC	CASSLGGIGLAGESSYEQYF
TRBD1	TRBJ1-1	TRBV5-4	-	TGTGCCAGCAGAGATTGGACAGGGGTGGACACTGAAGCTTTCTTT	CASRDWTGVDTEAFF